This TCR beta chain is from a study of CD8+CD57+ T cells in acquired aplastic anemia. Study at large: On average, sorted CD4+ and CD8+ cells gave 3.2 ug of DNA.

General study results and limits: Between patients and controls, CD8+ Simpson's diversity did not vary significantly. Found in both controls and patients were around 31 CD8+ CDR3 sequences.

Germline CDR1 reads WSHSY; CDR2 reads SAAADI. V lost 2 bases, J lost 3 bases, and 10 bases lay in between. The CDR3 consists of 14 residues. CDR3 and TCR beta VDJ profiling relied on genomic DNA as the template. TCRdb reprocessed the reads with MiXCR, giving one entry per CDR3 protein. The table includes some 180,000 distinct CDR3 sequences, around 63% detected once. Before being chosen for sequencing, patients had shown CD8+CD57+ cell expansion by flow cytometry. Each patient had severe acquired aplastic anemia. With respect to this clonotype: Its target is unknown.

Sequenced material: sorted CD4+, CD8+, or CD8+CD57+ T cells (not recorded which) from PBMCs. The receptor was isolated from a human donor with aplastic anemia. The chain has TRBV10-2 and TRBJ2-5, with a tentative D call TRBD2 (6 bases). CDR3 region: CASSERVAEETQYF. DNA for the CDR3: TGCGCCAGCAGTGAGAGGGTAGCGGAAGAGACCCAGTACTTC.